These T cell receptor beta chains were read from a single sample in a study of CD8 T cells in Susac syndrome. Each CDR3 protein gets one entry after TCRdb re-called the immunoSEQ multiplex PCR reads with MiXCR. The sample carries about 83,000 distinct CDR3 sequences, about 95% recorded once. Input material: CD8+ T cells from PBMCs. The receptors were sampled from a human donor with Susac syndrome. CDR3s include the opening cysteine and the closing phenylalanine or tryptophan. Fields, in order: clone size, J gene, D gene, V gene, CDR3 protein, CDR3 DNA. D genes are given only for firm matches. Part of the rows lack a size; the others show once, few, many or a class for expanded clones.

>.|TRBJ1-2|.|TRBV7-9
CASSSGGSFSGYTF
TGTGCCAGCAGCTCCGGGGGGTCCTTTAGCGGCTACACCTTC
>.|TRBJ1-2|.|TRBV6-5
CASSWTWGHGYTF
TGTGCCAGCAGTTGGACTTGGGGTCATGGCTACACCTTC
>.|TRBJ2-3|TRBD1|TRBV29-1
CSVATHRGKSTDTQYF
TGCAGCGTTGCCACCCACAGGGGGAAAAGCACAGATACGCAGTATTTT
>.|TRBJ2-4|TRBD1|TRBV6-2/TRBV6-3
CASSYAPQAMGQVDIQYF
TGTGCCAGCAGTTACGCCCCCCAGGCGATGGGACAGGTGGACATTCAGTACTTC
>.|TRBJ2-1|TRBD2|TRBV29-1
CSVVGGVSYNEQFF
TGCAGCGTTGTGGGGGGGGTTTCCTACAATGAGCAGTTCTTC
>.|TRBJ2-7|.|TRBV20-1
CSARDGGGTSYEQYF
TGCAGTGCTAGAGATGGGGGAGGCACCTCCTACGAGCAGTACTTC
>.|TRBJ2-5|.|TRBV5-6
CASSLLDSQETQYF
TGTGCCAGCAGCCTTCTGGACAGCCAAGAGACCCAGTACTTC
>.|TRBJ2-7|.|TRBV7-9
CASSSTWGVGFEQYF
TGTGCCAGCAGCTCAACGTGGGGGGTCGGTTTCGAGCAGTACTTC
>.|TRBJ1-5|TRBD1|TRBV20-1
CSASPPAGGSQPQHF
TGCAGTGCTAGCCCCCCGGCAGGGGGCAGTCAGCCCCAGCATTTT
>.|TRBJ1-2|.|TRBV19
CASSTLKDYTF
TGTGCCAGTAGTACCCTTAAGGACTACACCTTC
>.|TRBJ1-2|TRBD1|TRBV7-6
CASSSYGGQGVYGYTF
TGTGCCAGCAGCTCCTATGGGGGACAGGGAGTCTATGGCTACACCTTC
>.|TRBJ2-7|.|TRBV2
CASLGRAYEQYF
TGTGCCAGCCTGGGCCGAGCCTACGAGCAGTACTTC
>few|TRBJ2-7|.|TRBV5-1
CASSTRDGAYEQYF
TGCGCCAGCAGCACCCGGGACGGTGCCTACGAGCAGTACTTC
>once|TRBJ1-2|.|TRBV20-1
CSARDRTAPGAARGYTF
TGCAGTGCTAGAGATCGGACAGCACCAGGGGCCGCGCGAGGCTACACCTTC
>once|TRBJ2-1|.|TRBV11-2
CASSQTIQGNEQFF
TGTGCCAGCAGTCAAACCATTCAGGGGAATGAGCAGTTCTTC
>.|TRBJ2-5|.|TRBV20-1
CSASTREGDVETQYF
TGCAGTGCTAGTACCCGAGAGGGAGATGTGGAGACCCAGTACTTC
>.|TRBJ1-5|.|TRBV5-8
CASSMDGPNQPQHF
TGTGCCAGCAGCATGGACGGCCCAAATCAGCCCCAGCATTTT
>.|TRBJ1-5|.|TRBV24-1
CATSVGGNQPQHF
TGTGCCACCAGTGTAGGGGGAAATCAGCCCCAGCATTTT